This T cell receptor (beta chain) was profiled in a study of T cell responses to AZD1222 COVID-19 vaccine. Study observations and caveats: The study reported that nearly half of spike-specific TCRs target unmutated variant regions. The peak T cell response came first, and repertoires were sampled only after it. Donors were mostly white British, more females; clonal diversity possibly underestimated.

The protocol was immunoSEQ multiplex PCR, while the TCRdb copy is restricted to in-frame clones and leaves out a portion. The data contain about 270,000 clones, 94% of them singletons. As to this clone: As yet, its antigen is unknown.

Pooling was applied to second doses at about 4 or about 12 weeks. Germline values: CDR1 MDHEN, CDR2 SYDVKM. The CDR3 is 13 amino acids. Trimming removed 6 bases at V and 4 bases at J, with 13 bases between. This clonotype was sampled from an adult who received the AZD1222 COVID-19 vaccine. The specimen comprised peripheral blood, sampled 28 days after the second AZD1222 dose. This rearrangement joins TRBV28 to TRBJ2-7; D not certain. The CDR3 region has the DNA TGTGCCAGCAGATCGGGCGGACCTTACGAGCAGTACTTC. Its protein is CASRSGGPYEQYF. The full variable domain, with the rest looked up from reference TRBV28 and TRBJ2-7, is DVKVTQSSRYLVKRTGEKVFLECVQDMDHENMFWYRQDPGLGLRLIYFSYDVKMKEKGDIPEGYSVSREKKERFSLILESASTNQTSMYLCASRSGGPYEQYFGPGTRLTVT.